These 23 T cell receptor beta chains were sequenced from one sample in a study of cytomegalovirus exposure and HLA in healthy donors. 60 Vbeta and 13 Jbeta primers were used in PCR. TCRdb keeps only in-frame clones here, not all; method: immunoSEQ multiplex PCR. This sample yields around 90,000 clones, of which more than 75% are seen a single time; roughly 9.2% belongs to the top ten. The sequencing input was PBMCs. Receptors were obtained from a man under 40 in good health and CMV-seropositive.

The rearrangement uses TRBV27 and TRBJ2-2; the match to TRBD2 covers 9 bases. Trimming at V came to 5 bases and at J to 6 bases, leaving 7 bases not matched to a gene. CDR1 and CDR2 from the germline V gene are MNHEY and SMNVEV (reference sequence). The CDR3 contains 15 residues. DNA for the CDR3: TGTGCCAGCAGTAGCGCGGGGGGGTGGTCCGGGGAGCTGTTTTTT. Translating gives CASSSAGGWSGELFF.

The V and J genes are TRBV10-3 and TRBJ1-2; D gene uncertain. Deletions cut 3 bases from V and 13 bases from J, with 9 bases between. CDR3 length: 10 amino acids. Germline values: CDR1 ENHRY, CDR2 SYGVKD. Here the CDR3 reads CAISDEAFTF. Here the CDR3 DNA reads TGTGCCATCAGTGACGAGGCCTTCACCTTC.

CDR3 residues: CASRDPAQGLFETQYF. The CDR3 DNA is TGTGCCAGCAGGGACCCGGCCCAGGGTTTATTTGAGACCCAGTACTTC. The chain carries TRBV2 and TRBJ2-5; tentative D call: TRBD1 (5 bases). Looked up from germline, CDR1 is SNHLY and CDR2 is FYNNEI. This CDR3 is built from 16 residues. V was cut by 6 bases and J by 5 bases, with 22 bases left in between.

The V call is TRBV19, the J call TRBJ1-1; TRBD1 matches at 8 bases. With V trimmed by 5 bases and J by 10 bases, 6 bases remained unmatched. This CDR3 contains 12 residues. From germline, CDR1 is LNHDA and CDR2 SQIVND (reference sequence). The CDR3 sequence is CASSPKTGGAFF. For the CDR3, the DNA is TGTGCCAGTAGTCCCAAAACAGGGGGAGCTTTCTTT.

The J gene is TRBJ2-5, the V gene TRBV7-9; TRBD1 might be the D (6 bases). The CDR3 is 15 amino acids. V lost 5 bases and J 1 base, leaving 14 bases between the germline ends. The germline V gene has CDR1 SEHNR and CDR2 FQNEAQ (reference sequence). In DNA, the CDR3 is TGTGCCAGCAGCCCCACCTACAGGGCCCAAGAGACCCAGTACTTC. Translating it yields CASSPTYRAQETQYF.

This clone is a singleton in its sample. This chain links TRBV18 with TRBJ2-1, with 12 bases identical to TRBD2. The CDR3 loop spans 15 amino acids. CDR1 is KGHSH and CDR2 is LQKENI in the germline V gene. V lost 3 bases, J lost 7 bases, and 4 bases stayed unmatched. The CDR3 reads CASSPGTSGYNEQFF. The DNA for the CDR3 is TGTGCCAGCTCACCGGGGACTAGCGGGTATAATGAGCAGTTCTTC. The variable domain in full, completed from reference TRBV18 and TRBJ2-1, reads NAGVMQNPRHLVRRRGQEARLRCSPMKGHSHVYWYRQLPEEGLKFMVYLQKENIIDESGMPKERFSAEFPKEGPSILRIQQVVRGDSAAYFCASSPGTSGYNEQFFGPGTRLTVL.

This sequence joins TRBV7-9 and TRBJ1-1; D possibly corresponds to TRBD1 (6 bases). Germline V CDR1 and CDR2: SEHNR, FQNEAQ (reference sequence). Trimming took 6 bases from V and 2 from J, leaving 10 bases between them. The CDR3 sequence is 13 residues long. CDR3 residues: CASRQQGNTEAFF. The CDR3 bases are TGTGCCAGCAGACAACAGGGAAACACTGAAGCTTTCTTT. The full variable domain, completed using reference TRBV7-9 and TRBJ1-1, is DTGVSQNPRHKITKRGQNVTFRCDPISEHNRLYWYRQTLGQGPEFLTYFQNEAQLEKSRLLSDRFSAERPKGSFSTLEIQRTEQGDSAMYLCASRQQGNTEAFFGQGTRLTVV.

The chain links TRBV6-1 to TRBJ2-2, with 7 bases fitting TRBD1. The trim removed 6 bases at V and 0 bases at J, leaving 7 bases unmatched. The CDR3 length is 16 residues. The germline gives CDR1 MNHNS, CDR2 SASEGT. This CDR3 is CASREQGTANTGELFF. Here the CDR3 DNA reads TGTGCCAGCAGAGAACAGGGGACCGCGAACACCGGGGAGCTGTTTTTT.

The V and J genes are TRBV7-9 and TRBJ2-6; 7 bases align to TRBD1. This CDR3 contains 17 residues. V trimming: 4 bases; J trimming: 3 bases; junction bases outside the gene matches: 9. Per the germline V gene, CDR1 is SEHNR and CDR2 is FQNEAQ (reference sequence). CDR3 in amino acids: CASSSSDRVGGANVLTF. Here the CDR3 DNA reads TGTGCCAGCAGCTCGTCCGACAGGGTCGGTGGGGCCAACGTCCTGACTTTC.

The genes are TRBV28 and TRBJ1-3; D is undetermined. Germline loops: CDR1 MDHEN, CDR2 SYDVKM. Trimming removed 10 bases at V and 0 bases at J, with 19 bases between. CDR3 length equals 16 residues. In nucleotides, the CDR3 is TGTGCCACCGACGAGGGTCACCATGTCTCTGGAAACACCATATATTTT. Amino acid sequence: CATDEGHHVSGNTIYF.

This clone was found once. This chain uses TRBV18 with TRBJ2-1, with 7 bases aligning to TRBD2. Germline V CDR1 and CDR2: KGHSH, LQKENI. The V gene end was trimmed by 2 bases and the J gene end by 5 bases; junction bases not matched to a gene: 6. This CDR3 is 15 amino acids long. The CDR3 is CASSPTAGVDNEQFF. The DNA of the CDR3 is TGTGCCAGCTCACCAACGGCGGGGGTAGACAATGAGCAGTTCTTC. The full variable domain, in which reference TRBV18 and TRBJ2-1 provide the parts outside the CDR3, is NAGVMQNPRHLVRRRGQEARLRCSPMKGHSHVYWYRQLPEEGLKFMVYLQKENIIDESGMPKERFSAEFPKEGPSILRIQQVVRGDSAAYFCASSPTAGVDNEQFFGPGTRLTVL.

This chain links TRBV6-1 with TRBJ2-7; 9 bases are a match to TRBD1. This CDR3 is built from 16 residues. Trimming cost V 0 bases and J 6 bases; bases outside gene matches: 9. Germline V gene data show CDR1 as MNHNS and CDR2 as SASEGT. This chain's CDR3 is CASSEALGQGFSEQYF. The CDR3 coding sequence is TGTGCCAGCAGTGAAGCCTTGGGACAGGGATTCTCCGAGCAGTACTTC.

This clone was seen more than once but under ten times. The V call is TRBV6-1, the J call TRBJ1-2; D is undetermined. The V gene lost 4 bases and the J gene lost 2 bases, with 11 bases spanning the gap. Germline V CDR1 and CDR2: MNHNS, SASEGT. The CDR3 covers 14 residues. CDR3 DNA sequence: TGTGCCAGCAGTGTACAGCCCGAAAACTATGGCTACACCTTC. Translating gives CASSVQPENYGYTF.

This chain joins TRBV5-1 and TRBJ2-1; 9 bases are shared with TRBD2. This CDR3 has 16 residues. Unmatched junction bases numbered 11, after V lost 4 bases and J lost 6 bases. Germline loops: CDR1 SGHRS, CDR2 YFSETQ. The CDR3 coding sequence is TGCGCCAGCAGCCCCCGGGGTAGCGGGAGTCGCAATGAGCAGTTCTTC. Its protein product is CASSPRGSGSRNEQFF.

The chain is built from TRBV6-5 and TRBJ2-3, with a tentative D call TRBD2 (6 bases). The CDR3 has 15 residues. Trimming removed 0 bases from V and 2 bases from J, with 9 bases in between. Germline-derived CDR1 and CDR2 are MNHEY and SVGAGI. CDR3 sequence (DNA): TGTGCCAGCAGTTACTCGGAGGGTTACACAGATACGCAGTATTTT. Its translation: CASSYSEGYTDTQYF.

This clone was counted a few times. CDR3 in amino acids: CAISVRGGTEAFF. CDR3 DNA: TGTGCCATCAGTGTTCGGGGGGGCACTGAAGCTTTCTTT. This chain joins TRBV10-3 and TRBJ1-1, with D tentatively TRBD1 (5 bases). Trimming pared 4 bases from V and 4 bases from J, leaving 10 bases between. The CDR3 covers 13 residues. CDR1 is ENHRY and CDR2 is SYGVKD in the germline V gene.

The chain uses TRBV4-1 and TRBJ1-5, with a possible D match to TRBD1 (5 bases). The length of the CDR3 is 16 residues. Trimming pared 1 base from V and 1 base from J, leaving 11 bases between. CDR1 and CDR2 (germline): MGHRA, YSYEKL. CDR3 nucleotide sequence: TGCGCCAGCAGCCAAGGGGCACAGGTGAGCAATCAGCCCCAGCATTTT. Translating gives CASSQGAQVSNQPQHF.

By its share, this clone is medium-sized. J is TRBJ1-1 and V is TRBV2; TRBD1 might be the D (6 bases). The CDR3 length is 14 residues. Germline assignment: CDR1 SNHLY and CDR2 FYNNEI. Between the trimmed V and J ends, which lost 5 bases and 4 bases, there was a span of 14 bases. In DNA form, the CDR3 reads TGTGCCAGCAGTCAACAGGGTCCTGCCACTGAAGCTTTCTTT. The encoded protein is CASSQQGPATEAFF. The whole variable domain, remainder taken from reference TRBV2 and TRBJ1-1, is EPEVTQTPSHQVTQMGQEVILRCVPISNHLYFYWYRQILGQKVEFLVSFYNNEISEKSEIFDDQFSVERPDGSNFTLKIRSTKLEDSAMYFCASSQQGPATEAFFGQGTRLTVV.

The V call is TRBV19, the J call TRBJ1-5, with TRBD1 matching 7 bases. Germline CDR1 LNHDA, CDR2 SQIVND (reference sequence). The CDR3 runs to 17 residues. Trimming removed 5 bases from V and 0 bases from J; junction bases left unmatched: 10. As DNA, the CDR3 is TGTGCCAGTAGTCTTAGGGACAGAGTTTCTAGCAATCAGCCCCAGCATTTT. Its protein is CASSLRDRVSSNQPQHF.

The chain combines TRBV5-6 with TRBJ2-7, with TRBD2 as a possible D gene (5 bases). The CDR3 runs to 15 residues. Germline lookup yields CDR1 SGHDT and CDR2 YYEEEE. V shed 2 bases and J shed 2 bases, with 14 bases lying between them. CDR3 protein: CASSLSWAGTYEQYF. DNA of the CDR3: TGTGCCAGCAGCTTAAGTTGGGCCGGGACCTACGAGCAGTACTTC.

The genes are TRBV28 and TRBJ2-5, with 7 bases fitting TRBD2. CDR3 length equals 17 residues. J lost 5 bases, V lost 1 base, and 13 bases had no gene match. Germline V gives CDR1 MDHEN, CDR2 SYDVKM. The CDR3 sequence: CASSLLAGEDGGETQYF. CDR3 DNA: TGTGCCAGCAGTTTATTAGCGGGCGAGGACGGAGGTGAGACCCAGTACTTC.

CDR3 loop: CASSVDGRGSTEAFF. As DNA, the CDR3 is TGTGCCAGCAGCGTAGATGGAAGGGGTTCCACTGAAGCTTTCTTT. The chain recombines TRBV9 with TRBJ1-1, with a tentative D call TRBD1 (5 bases). The CDR3 runs to 15 residues. V lost 0 bases and J lost 4, with 13 bases in between. Germline assignment: CDR1 SGDLS and CDR2 YYNGEE.

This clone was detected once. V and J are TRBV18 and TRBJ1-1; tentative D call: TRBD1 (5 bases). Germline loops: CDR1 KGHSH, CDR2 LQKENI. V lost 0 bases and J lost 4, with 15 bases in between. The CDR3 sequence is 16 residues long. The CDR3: CASSPPITGRATEAFF. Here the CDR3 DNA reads TGTGCCAGCTCACCACCGATTACCGGCAGGGCCACTGAAGCTTTCTTT.